This T cell receptor (beta chain) came from a study of monozygotic twins with inflammatory bowel disease. CDR3 size: 15 residues. Added by template switching were UMIs that each held a 6-nucleotide sample barcode. Following a re-call of the 5' RACE reads, TCRdb has one entry per CDR3 protein and lacks DNA. This sample's clone table lists about 440,000 distinct CDR3 sequences. Study-level points and caveats: Among T cells, the various subtypes were not distinguishable.

Total RNA was isolated from whole blood without T cell sorting. As concerns this clonotype: Its antigen is unknown.

Sequencing was performed on blood. This clonotype originated in a human donor with ulcerative colitis or Crohn's disease, or a healthy co-twin of an affected twin (not recorded which). The chain is built from TRBV12-3 or TRBV12-4 and TRBJ1-2. CDR3 loop: CASTTQQLDNYGYTF.